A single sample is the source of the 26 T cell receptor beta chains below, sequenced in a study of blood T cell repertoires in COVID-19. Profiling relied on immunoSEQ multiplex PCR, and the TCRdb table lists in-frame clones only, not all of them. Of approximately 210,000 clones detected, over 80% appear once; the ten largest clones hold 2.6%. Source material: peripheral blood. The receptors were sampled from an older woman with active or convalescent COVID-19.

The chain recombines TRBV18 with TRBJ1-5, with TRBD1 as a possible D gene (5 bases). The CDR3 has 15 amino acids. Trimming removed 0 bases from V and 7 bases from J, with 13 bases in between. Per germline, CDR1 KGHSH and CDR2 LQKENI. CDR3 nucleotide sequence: TGTGCCAGCTCACCACCTGGCAGGGTTGGACAGCCCCAGCATTTT. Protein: CASSPPGRVGQPQHF.

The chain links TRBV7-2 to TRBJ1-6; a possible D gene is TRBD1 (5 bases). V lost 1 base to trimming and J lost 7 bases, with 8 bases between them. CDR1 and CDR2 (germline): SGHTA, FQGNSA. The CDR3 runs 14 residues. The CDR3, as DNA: TGTGCCAGCAGCTTAGGGGGGGGAAATTCACCCCTCCACTTT. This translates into CASSLGGGNSPLHF.

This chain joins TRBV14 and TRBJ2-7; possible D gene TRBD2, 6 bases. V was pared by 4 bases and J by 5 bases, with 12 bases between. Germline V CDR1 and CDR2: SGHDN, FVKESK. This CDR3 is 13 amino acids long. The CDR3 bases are TGTGCCAGCAGCCCCCTACCGGGGGACGAGCAGTACTTC. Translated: CASSPLPGDEQYF.

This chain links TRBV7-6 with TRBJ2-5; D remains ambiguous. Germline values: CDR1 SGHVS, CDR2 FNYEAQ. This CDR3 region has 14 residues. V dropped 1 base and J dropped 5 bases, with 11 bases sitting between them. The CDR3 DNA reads TGTGCCAGCAGCTTAGATTCCGGGTTCGAGACCCAGTACTTC. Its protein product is CASSLDSGFETQYF.

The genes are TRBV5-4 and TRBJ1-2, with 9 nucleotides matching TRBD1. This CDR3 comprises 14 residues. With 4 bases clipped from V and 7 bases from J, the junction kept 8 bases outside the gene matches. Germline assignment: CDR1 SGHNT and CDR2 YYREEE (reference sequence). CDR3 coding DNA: TGTGCCAGCAGCCAAGAAACGGGACAGGGTGGCTACACCTTC. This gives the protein CASSQETGQGGYTF.

CDR3 DNA: TGTGCCAGCAGCCAAGGAGCGGCTACGCAGTATTTT. Translating gives CASSQGAATQYF. V gene TRBV3-1 (or the pseudogene TRBV3-2) combines with J gene TRBJ2-3; possible D gene TRBD2, 5 bases. This CDR3 contains 12 residues. Germline CDR1 LGHDT, CDR2 YNNKEL (reference sequence). Trimming stripped 1 base from V and 8 bases from J, with 7 bases between.

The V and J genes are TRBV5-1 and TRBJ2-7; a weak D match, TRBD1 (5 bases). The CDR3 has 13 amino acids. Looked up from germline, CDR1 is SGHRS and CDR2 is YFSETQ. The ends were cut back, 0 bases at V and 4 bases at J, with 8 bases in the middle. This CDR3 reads CASSLGQRYEQYF. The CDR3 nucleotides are TGCGCCAGCAGCTTGGGACAGCGATACGAGCAGTACTTC.

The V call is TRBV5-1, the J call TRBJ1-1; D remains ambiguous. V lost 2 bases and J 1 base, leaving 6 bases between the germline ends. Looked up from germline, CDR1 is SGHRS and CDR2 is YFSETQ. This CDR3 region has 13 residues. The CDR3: CASSLQPNTEAFF. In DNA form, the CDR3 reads TGCGCCAGCAGCTTACAACCGAACACTGAAGCTTTCTTT.

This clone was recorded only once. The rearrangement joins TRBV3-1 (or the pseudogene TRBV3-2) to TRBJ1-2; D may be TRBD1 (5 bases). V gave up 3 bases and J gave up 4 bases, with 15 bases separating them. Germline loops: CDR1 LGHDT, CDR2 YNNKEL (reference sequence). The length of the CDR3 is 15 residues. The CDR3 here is CASSHAMGLGYGYTF. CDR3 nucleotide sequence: TGTGCCAGCAGCCACGCCATGGGGCTTGGCTATGGCTACACCTTC.

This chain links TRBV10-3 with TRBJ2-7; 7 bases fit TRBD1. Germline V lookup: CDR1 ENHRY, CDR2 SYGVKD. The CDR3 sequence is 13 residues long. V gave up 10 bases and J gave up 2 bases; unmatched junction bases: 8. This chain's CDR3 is CATSGGSTYEQYF. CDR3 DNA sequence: TGTGCCACCTCAGGGGGAAGCACCTACGAGCAGTACTTC.

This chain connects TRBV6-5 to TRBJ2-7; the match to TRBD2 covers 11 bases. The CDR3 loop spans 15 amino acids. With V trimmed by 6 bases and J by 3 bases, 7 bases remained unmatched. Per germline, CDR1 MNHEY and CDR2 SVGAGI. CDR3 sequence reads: CASSTIAGGVYEQYF. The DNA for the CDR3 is TGTGCCAGCAGCACTATAGCGGGGGGGGTCTACGAGCAGTACTTC.

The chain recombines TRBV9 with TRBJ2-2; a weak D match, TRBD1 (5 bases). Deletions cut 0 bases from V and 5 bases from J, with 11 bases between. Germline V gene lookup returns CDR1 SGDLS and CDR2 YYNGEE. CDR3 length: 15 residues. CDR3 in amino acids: CASSVAGQLTGELFF. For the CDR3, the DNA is TGTGCCAGCAGCGTAGCAGGACAATTGACCGGGGAGCTGTTTTTT.

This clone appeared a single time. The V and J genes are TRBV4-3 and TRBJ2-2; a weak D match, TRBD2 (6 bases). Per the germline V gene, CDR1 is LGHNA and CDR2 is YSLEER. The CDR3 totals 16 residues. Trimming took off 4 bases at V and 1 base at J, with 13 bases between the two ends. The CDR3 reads CASSRLVGGNTGELFF. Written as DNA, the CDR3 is TGCGCCAGCAGCCGCCTGGTCGGGGGGAACACCGGGGAGCTGTTTTTT.

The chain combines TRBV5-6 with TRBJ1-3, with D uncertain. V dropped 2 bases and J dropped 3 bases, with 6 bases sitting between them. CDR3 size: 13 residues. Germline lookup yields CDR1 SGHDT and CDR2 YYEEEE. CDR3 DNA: TGTGCCAGCAGCTTCAGAGGTGGAAACACCATATATTTT. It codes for CASSFRGGNTIYF.

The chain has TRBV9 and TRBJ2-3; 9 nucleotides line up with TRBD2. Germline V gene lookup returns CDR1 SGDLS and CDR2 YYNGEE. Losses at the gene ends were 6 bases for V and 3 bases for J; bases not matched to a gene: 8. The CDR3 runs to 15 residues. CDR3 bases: TGTGCCAGCACCCAACGCGGGGGGGGGACAGATACGCAGTATTTT. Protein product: CASTQRGGGTDTQYF.

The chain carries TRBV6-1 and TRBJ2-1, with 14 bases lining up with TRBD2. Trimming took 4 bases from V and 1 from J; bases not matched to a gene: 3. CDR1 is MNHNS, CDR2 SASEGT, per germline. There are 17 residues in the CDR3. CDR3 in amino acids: CASSGGTSGGSYNEQFF. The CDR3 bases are TGTGCCAGCAGTGGCGGGACTAGCGGGGGTTCCTACAATGAGCAGTTCTTC.

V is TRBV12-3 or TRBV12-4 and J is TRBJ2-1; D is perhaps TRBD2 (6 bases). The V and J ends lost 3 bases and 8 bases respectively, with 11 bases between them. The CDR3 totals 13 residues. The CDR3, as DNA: TGTGCCAGCAGTTTGGTGGGGGAGGATGAGCAGTTCTTC. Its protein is CASSLVGEDEQFF.

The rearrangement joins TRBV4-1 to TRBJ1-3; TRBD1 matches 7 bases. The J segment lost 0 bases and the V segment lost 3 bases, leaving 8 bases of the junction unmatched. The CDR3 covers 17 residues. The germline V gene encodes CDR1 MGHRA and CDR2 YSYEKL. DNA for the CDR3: TGCGCCAGCAGCCAGCCCGGACAGGTTTACTCTGGAAACACCATATATTTT. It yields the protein CASSQPGQVYSGNTIYF.

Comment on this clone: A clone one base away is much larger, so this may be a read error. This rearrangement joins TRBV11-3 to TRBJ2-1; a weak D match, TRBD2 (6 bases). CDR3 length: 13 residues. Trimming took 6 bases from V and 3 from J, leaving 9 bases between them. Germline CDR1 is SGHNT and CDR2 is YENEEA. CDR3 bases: TGTGCCAGCAGTGTAGCGGACTACAATGAGCAGTTCTTC. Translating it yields CASSVADYNEQFF.

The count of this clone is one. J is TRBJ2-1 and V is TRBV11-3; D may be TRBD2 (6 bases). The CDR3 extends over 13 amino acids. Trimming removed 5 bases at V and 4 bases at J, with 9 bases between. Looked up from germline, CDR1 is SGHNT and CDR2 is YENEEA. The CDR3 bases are TGTGCCAGCAGCCTTCGGGAGTACAATGAGCAGTTCTTC. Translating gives CASSLREYNEQFF.

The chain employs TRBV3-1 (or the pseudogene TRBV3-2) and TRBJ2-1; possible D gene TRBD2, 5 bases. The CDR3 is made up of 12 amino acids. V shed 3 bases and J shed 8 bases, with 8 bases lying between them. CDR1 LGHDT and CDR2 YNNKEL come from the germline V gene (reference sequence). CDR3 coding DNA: TGTGCCAGCAGCCACTTCGGGGATGAGCAGTTCTTC. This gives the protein CASSHFGDEQFF.

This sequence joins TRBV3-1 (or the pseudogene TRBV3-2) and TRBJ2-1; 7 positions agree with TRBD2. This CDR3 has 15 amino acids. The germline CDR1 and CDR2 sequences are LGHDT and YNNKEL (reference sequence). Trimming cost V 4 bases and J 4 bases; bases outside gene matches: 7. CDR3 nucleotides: TGTGCCAGCAGCCCCCCGGGACTACGTTACAATGAGCAGTTCTTC. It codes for CASSPPGLRYNEQFF.

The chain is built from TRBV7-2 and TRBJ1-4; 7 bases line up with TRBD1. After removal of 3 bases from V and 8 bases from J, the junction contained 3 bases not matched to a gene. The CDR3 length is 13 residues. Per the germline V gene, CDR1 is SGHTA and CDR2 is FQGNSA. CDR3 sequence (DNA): TGTGCCAGCAGCTTCCCGACAGGGGAAAAACTGTTTTTT. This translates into CASSFPTGEKLFF. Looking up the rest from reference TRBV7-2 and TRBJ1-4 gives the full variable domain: GAGVSQSPSNKVTEKGKDVELRCDPISGHTALYWYRQSLGQGLEFLIYFQGNSAPDKSGLPSDRFSAERTGGSVSTLTIQRTQQEDSAVYLCASSFPTGEKLFFGSGTQLSVL.

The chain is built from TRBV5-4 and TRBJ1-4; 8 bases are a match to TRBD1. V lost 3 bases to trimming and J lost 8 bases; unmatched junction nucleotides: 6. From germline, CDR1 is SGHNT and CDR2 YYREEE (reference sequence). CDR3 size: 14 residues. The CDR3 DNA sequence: TGTGCCAGCAGCTCAGGACAGGGTGGAGAAAAACTGTTTTTT. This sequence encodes CASSSGQGGEKLFF. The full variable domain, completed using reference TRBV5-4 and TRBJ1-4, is ETGVTQSPTHLIKTRGQQVTLRCSSQSGHNTVSWYQQALGQGPQFIFQYYREEENGRGNFPPRFSGLQFPNYSSELNVNALELDDSALYLCASSSGQGGEKLFFGSGTQLSVL.

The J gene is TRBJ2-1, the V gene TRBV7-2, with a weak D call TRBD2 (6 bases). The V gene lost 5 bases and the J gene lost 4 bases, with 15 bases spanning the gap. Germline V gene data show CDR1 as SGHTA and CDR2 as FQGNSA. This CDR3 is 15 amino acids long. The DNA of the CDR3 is TGTGCCAGCAGCCGGAGTAGCGGCGATTACAATGAGCAGTTCTTC. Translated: CASSRSSGDYNEQFF.

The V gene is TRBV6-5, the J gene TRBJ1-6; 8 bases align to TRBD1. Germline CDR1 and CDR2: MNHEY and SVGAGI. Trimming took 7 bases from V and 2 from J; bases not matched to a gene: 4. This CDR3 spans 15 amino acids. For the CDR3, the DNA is TGTGCCAGCATCCTGACAGGGGCCTATAATTCACCCCTCCACTTT. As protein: CASILTGAYNSPLHF.